This paragraph covers one T cell receptor beta chain sequence. Its matching antigen is unknown. The data stem from a study of T cell repertoires in cytomegalovirus infection. Study background: Recently identified HLA-C-restricted CMV epitopes were used, and well-studied HLA-B-restricted CMV epitopes were used as well. Based on public TCR beta signatures, there were indications of CMV infection and of a matching HLA type.

Study results and limitations: HLA-C-restricted, CMV-specific TCR beta clonotypes were dominant ex vivo.

TCRdb recomputed calls from the reads with MiXCR, one row per CDR3 protein. The table shows roughly 280,000 distinct CDR3 sequences, with around 20% occurring only once. CDR1 and CDR2 (germline): MGHRA, YSYEKL. J lost 3 bases, V lost 2 bases, and 4 bases had no gene match. The CDR3 is 14 residues long. This TCR came from a human donor in good health (CMV status not recorded). Some clones in this sample may be carry-over from other donors' samples. J is TRBJ2-7 and V is TRBV4-1; 7 nucleotides align to TRBD2. Sequenced here: cultured PBMCs, sampled from culture after CMV antigen stimulation. CDR3 nucleotides: TGCGCCAGCAGCCAAACCCCTAGCGGCTACGAGCAGTACGTC. It codes for CASSQTPSGYEQYV.